The 8 T cell receptor beta chains below come from one sample, sequenced in a study of beta chain features in type 1 diabetes. Study-wide results and caveats: For Type 1 diabetes patients, all four CD4+ subsets carried TCRB CDR3s that were moderately but significantly shorter.

Reverse transcription of all isolated RNA meant that expressed TCRB transcripts were sequenced. The repertoire was sequenced with immunoSEQ multiplex PCR; TCRdb's copy has only in-frame clones and lacks some. This sample has 300,000 to 350,000 clones, with around 9.7% found just once. For these receptors, no antigen is known. Sequences were obtained from central memory CD4+ T cells from blood. These receptors came from a man aged 30-40 years with type 1 diabetes.

This chain joins TRBV30 and TRBJ2-5; D is perhaps TRBD1 (5 bases). V was clipped by 4 bases and J by 5 bases, with 14 bases between them. The V gene's germline CDR1 is GTSNPN and CDR2 SVGIG (reference sequence). This CDR3 comprises 13 residues. In nucleotides, the CDR3 is TGTGCCTGGACTACAGGACATGTTGAGACCCAGTACTTC. Its protein product is CAWTTGHVETQYF.

This clone has a count of ten or more. The genes are TRBV7-8 and TRBJ2-7; the D gene is possibly TRBD2 (6 bases). Germline V gene sequence: CDR1 SGHVS, CDR2 FQNEAQ. The CDR3 loop spans 14 amino acids. V lost 0 bases and J 2 bases, leaving 8 bases between the germline ends. CDR3 protein: CASSLAAGPYEQYF. In DNA form, the CDR3 reads TGTGCCAGCAGCTTAGCGGCGGGGCCCTACGAGCAGTACTTC.

The chain has TRBV10-1 and TRBJ1-1; no firm D call. Germline-derived CDR1 and CDR2 are WNHNN and SYGVQD (reference sequence). V dropped 0 bases and J dropped 1 base, with 6 bases sitting between them. The CDR3 has 14 residues. In DNA, the CDR3 is TGCGCCAGCAGTGAGTCGCCCGGGAACACTGAAGCTTTCTTT. Its translation: CASSESPGNTEAFF.

The chain has TRBV5-1 and TRBJ2-2; the match to TRBD1 covers 9 bases. The CDR3 has 14 amino acids. Germline V CDR1 and CDR2: SGHRS, YFSETQ. J gave up 3 bases and V 6 bases, and 3 bases lay outside the gene matches. DNA for the CDR3: TGCGCCAGCAAGGGACAGGGCGACACCGGGGAGCTGTTTTTT. Its protein is CASKGQGDTGELFF.

This clone has a handful of counts. V usage is TRBV11-2 and J usage is TRBJ2-1; D unresolved. Per germline, CDR1 SGHAT and CDR2 FQNNGV. The CDR3 sequence is 11 residues long. Trimming removed 5 bases from V and 7 bases from J, with 6 bases in between. The CDR3 bases are TGTGCCAGCAGCACAAGTAATGAGCAGTTCTTC. Translating gives CASSTSNEQFF.

This chain connects TRBV27 to TRBJ1-1; the D is unclear. Germline assignment: CDR1 MNHEY and CDR2 SMNVEV (reference sequence). The CDR3 spans 14 residues. V was cut by 8 bases and J by 2 bases, with 15 bases left in between. The CDR3 here is CASRYGRGNTEAFF. CDR3 DNA: TGTGCCAGCCGGTACGGGCGGGGAAACACTGAAGCTTTCTTT.

J is TRBJ1-4 and V is TRBV25-1; 9 bases are a match to TRBD1. This CDR3 contains 14 residues. The trim removed 1 base at V and 8 bases at J, leaving 2 bases unmatched. The germline V gene encodes CDR1 MGHDK and CDR2 SYGVNS. As DNA, the CDR3 is TGTGCCAGCAGTGAATCGGGGACAGGGGAAAAACTGTTTTTT. Translation gives CASSESGTGEKLFF.

This clone was seen only a few times. This sequence joins TRBV9 and TRBJ2-1; TRBD2 aligns across 11 bases. The CDR3 contains 17 residues. Germline-derived CDR1 and CDR2 are SGDLS and YYNGEE. V gave up 1 base and J gave up 6 bases; unmatched junction bases: 9. CDR3 in DNA: TGTGCCAGCAGCGTACGGGGATCGACTAGCGGGGTCAATGAGCAGTTCTTC. This translates into CASSVRGSTSGVNEQFF.